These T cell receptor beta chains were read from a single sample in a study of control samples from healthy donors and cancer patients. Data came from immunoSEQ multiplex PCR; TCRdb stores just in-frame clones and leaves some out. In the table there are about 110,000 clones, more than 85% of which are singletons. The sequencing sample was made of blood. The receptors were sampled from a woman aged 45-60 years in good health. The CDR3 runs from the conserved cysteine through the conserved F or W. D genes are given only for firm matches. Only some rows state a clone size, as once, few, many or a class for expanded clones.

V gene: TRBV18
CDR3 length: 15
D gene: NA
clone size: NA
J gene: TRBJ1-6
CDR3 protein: CASSPPQGNNSPLHF
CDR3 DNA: TGTGCCAGCTCACCACCGCAGGGCAATAATTCACCCCTCCACTTT

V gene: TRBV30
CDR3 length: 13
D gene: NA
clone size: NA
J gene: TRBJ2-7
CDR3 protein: CAWSVGRTAQQYF
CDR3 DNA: TGTGCCTGGAGTGTAGGCAGAACCGCCCAGCAGTACTTC

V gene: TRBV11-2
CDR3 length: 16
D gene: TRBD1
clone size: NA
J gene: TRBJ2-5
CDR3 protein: CASSLVGQGALETQYF
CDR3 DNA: TGTGCCAGCAGCTTAGTGGGTCAGGGGGCGTTGGAGACCCAGTACTTC

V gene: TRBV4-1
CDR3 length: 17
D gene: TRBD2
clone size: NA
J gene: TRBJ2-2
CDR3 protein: CASSRTGTSANTGELFF
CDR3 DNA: TGCGCCAGCAGCCGTACCGGGACTAGCGCGAACACCGGGGAGCTGTTTTTT

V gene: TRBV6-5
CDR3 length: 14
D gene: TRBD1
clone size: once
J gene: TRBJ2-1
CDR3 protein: CASKTDRGQDEQFF
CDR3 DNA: TGTGCCAGCAAAACCGACAGGGGGCAGGACGAGCAGTTCTTC

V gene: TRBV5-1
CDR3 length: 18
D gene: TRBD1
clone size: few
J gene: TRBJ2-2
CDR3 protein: CASSLTSGTGGGTGELFF
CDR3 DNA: TGCGCCAGCAGCTTGACCTCCGGGACAGGGGGAGGGACCGGGGAGCTGTTTTTT

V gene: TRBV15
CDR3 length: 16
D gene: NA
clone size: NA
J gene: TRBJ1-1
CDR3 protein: CATSGGEMGLGAEAFF
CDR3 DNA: TGTGCCACCAGCGGAGGGGAGATGGGGCTCGGCGCTGAAGCTTTCTTT

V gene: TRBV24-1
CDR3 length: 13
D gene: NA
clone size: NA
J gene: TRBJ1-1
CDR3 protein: CATEDRRYTEAFF
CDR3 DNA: TGTGCCACCGAGGACAGACGCTACACTGAAGCTTTCTTT

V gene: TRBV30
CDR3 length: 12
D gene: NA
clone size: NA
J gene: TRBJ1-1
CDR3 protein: CALLRVVPEAFF
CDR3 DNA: TGTGCCTTACTCAGGGTCGTGCCTGAAGCTTTCTTT

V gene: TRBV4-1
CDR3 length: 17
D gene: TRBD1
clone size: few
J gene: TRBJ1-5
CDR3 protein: CASSLYWGQGVPQPQHF
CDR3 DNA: TGCGCCAGCAGCCTATATTGGGGGCAGGGGGTCCCACAGCCCCAGCATTTT

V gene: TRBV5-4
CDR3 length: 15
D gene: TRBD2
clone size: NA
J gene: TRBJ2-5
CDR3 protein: CASSLESGGGGTQYF
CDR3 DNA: TGTGCCAGCAGCTTGGAGTCCGGCGGGGGGGGGACCCAGTACTTC

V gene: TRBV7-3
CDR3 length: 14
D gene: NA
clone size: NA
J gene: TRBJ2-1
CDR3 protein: CASSLGGALNEQFF
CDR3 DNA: TGTGCCAGCAGCTTAGGGGGCGCACTAAATGAGCAGTTCTTC

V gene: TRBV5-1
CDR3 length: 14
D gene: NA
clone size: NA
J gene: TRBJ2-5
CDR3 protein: CASSFTGDQETQYF
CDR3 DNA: TGCGCCAGCAGCTTCACGGGTGACCAAGAGACCCAGTACTTC

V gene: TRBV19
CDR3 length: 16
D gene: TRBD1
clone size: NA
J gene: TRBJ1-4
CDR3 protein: CASSTLGQGGGEKLFF
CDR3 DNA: TGTGCCAGTAGTACTTTAGGACAGGGCGGAGGTGAAAAACTGTTTTTT

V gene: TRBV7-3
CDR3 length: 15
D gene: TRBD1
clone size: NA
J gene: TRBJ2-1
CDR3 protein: CASSLMGQGGNEQFF
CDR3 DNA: TGTGCCAGCAGCTTAATGGGACAGGGGGGCAATGAGCAGTTCTTC

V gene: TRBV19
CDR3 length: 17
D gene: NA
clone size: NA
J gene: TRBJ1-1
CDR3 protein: CASKDDGWRVLNTEAFF
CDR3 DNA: TGTGCCAGTAAGGATGACGGGTGGCGGGTTCTGAACACTGAAGCTTTCTTT

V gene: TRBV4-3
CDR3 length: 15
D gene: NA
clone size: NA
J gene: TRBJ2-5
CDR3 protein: CASSQDLAAAETQYF
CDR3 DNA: TGCGCCAGCAGCCAAGATCTCGCTGCAGCGGAGACCCAGTACTTC

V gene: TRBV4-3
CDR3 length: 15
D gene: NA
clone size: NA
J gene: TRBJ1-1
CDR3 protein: CASSQGGRLYTEAFF
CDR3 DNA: TGCGCCAGCAGCCAGGGAGGGAGACTATACACTGAAGCTTTCTTT

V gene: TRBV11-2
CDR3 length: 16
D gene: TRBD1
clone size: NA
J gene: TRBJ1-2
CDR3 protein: CASSSFSGTGFYGYTF
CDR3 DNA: TGTGCCAGCAGCTCCTTTTCTGGGACAGGATTCTATGGCTACACCTTC

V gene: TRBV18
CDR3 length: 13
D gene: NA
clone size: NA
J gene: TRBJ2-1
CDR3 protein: CASSPRRGNEQFF
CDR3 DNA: TGTGCCAGCTCTCCCCGTAGGGGGAATGAGCAGTTCTTC

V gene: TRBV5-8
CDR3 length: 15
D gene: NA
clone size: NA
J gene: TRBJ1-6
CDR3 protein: CASSRTRSNNSPLHF
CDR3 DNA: TGTGCCAGCAGCCGGACAAGATCCAATAATTCACCCCTCCACTTT

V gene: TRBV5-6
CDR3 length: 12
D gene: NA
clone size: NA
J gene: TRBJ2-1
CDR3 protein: CASSLSYNEQFF
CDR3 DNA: TGTGCCAGCAGCTTGTCGTATAATGAGCAGTTCTTC

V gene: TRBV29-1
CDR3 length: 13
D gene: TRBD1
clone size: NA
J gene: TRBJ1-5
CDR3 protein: CSVDQGENQPQHF
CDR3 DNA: TGCAGCGTCGATCAGGGGGAGAATCAGCCCCAGCATTTT

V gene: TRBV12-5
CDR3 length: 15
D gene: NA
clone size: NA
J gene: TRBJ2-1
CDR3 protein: CASGPTSRSYNEQFF
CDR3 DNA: TGTGCTAGTGGACCTACTAGCCGCTCCTACAATGAGCAGTTCTTC

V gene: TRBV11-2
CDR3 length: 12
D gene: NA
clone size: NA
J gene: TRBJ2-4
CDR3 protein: CASSLAGDIQYF
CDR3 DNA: TGTGCCAGCAGCTTAGCTGGTGACATTCAGTACTTC

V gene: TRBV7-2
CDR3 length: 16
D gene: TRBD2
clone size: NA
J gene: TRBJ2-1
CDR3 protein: CASSSQAGVSYNEQFF
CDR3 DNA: TGTGCCAGCAGCTCTCAAGCGGGAGTGTCCTACAATGAGCAGTTCTTC

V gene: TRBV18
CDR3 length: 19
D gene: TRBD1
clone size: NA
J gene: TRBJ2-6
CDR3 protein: CASSYRGTYSPTGANVLTF
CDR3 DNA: TGTGCCAGCTCGTACAGGGGAACTTACTCCCCAACTGGGGCCAACGTCCTGACTTTC

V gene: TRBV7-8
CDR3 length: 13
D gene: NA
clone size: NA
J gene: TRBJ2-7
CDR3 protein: CASSSQGRDEQYF
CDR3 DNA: TGTGCCAGCAGCTCGCAGGGGCGGGACGAGCAGTACTTC

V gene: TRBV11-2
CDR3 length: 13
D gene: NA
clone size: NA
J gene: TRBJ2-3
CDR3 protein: CASSLSTEDTQYF
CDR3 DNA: TGTGCCAGCAGCTTATCCACGGAAGATACGCAGTATTTT

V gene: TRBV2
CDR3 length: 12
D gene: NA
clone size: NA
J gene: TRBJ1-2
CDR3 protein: CASRRNNYGYTF
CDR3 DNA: TGTGCCAGCAGGAGGAATAACTATGGCTACACCTTC

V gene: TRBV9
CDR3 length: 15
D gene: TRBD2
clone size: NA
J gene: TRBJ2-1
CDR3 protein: CASSVELAGGDEQFF
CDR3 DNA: TGTGCCAGCAGCGTAGAGCTAGCGGGAGGGGATGAGCAGTTCTTC

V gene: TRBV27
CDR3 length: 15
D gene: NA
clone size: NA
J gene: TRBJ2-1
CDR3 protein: CASSIRDWENNEQFF
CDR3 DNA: TGTGCCAGCAGTATCCGGGACTGGGAAAACAATGAGCAGTTCTTC

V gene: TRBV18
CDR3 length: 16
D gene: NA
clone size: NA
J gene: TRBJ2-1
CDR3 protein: CASSPPRRPWDNEQFF
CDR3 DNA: TGTGCCAGCTCACCACCCCGCAGGCCATGGGACAATGAGCAGTTCTTC

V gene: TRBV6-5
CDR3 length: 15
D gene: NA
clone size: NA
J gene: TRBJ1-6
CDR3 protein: CASSYSRFNNSPLHF
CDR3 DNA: TGTGCCAGCAGTTACTCGCGATTTAATAATTCACCCCTCCACTTT

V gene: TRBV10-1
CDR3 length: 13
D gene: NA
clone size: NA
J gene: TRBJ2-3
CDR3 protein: CASSESVPDTQYF
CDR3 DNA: TGCGCCAGCAGTGAGTCTGTTCCAGATACGCAGTATTTT

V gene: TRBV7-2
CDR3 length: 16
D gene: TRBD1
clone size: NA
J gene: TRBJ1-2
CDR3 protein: CASSLRGTGRDYGYTF
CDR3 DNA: TGTGCCAGCAGCTTAAGGGGGACAGGTAGAGACTATGGCTACACCTTC

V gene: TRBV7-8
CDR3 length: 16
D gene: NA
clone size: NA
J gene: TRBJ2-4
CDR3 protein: CASSSRLLSTKNIQYF
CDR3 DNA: TGTGCCAGCAGCTCGAGACTCCTGAGTACCAAAAACATTCAGTACTTC

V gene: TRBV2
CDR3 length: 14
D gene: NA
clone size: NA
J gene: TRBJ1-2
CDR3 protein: CASSDVGRNYGYTF
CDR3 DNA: TGTGCCAGCAGTGATGTAGGGCGGAACTATGGCTACACCTTC

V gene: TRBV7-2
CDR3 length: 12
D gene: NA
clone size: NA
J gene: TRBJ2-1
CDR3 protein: CASSLDRLGQFF
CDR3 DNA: TGTGCCAGCAGCTTAGATCGGCTAGGGCAGTTCTTC

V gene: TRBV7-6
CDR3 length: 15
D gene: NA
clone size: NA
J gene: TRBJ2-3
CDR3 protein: CASSTRPGSTDTQYF
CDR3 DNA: TGTGCCAGCAGCACCCGACCAGGCTCCACAGATACGCAGTATTTT

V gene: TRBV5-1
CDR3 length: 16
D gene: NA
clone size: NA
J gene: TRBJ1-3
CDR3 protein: CASSPRDGTSGNTIYF
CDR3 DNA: TGCGCCAGCAGCCCCCGGGACGGAACCTCTGGAAACACCATATATTTT

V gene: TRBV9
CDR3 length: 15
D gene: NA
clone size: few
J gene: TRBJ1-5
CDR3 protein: CASSDGDGENQPQHF
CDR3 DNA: TGTGCCAGCAGCGACGGGGACGGTGAGAATCAGCCCCAGCATTTT

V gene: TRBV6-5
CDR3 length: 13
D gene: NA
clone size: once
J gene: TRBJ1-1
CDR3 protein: CATNGVWNTEAFF
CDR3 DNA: TGTGCCACCAATGGCGTTTGGAACACTGAAGCTTTCTTT

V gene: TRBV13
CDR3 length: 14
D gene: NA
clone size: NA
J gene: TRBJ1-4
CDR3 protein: CASSTRDNPEKLFF
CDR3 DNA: TGTGCCAGCAGCACCCGGGACAATCCGGAAAAACTGTTTTTT

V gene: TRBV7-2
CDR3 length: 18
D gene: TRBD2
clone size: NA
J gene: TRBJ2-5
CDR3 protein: CASSTSIAGARGIETQYF
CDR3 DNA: TGTGCCAGCAGCACGTCGATAGCGGGAGCTCGAGGGATAGAGACCCAGTACTTC

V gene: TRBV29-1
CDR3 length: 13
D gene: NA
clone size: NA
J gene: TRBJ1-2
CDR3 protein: CSVGWGANYGYTF
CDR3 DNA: TGCAGCGTTGGGTGGGGGGCTAACTATGGCTACACCTTC

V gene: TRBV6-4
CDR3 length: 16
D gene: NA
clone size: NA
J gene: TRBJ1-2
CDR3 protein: CASSPEPKPTNYGYTF
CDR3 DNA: TGTGCCAGCAGTCCCGAACCCAAACCGACTAACTATGGCTACACCTTC

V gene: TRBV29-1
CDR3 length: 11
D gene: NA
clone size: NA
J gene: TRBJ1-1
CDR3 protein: CSVGTYTEAFF
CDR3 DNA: TGCAGCGTTGGAACCTACACTGAAGCTTTCTTT

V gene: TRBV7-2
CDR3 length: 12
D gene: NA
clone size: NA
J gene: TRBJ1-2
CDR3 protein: CASSLAGPGLTF
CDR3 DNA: TGTGCCAGCAGCTTAGCTGGACCCGGGCTCACCTTC

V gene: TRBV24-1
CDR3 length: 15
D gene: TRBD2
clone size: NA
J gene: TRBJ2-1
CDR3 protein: CATSDFSGSYNEQFF
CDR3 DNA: TGTGCCACCAGTGATTTTAGCGGGAGTTACAATGAGCAGTTCTTC

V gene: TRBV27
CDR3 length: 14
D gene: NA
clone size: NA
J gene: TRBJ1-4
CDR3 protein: CASSFRGPFEKLFF
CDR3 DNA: TGTGCCAGCAGTTTCCGCGGGCCTTTTGAAAAACTGTTTTTT

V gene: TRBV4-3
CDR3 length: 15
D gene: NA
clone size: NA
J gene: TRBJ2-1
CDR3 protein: CASSQQPSSYNEQFF
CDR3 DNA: TGCGCCAGCAGTCAACAGCCGAGCTCCTACAATGAGCAGTTCTTC

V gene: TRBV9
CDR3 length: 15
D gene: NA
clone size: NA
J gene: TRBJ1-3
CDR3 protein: CASSVSGYSGNTIYF
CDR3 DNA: TGTGCCAGCAGCGTGTCCGGTTACTCTGGAAACACCATATATTTT

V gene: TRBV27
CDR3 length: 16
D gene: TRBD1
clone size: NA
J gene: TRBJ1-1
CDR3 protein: CASSAGQGVRLAEAFF
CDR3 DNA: TGTGCCAGCAGTGCGGGACAGGGGGTAAGACTCGCTGAAGCTTTCTTT

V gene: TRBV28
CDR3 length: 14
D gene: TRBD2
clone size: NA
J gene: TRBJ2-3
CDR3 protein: CASSRAGGGWTQYF
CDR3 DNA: TGTGCCAGCAGCAGGGCGGGAGGAGGATGGACGCAGTATTTT